The clone carrying this TCR beta chain was detected ten times or more. CDR3 of TCR beta was amplified from genomic DNA via a two-round multiplex PCR. Primers targeting each individual TRBV and TRBJ gene were applied in first-round PCR. TCRdb re-called the multiplex PCR reads with MiXCR, one entry per CDR3 protein. Among about 35,000 distinct CDR3 sequences listed, less than 40% were seen once. These data come from a study of prognosis after radiotherapy for stage I lung cancer. V lost 5 bases and J 8 bases, leaving 12 bases between the germline ends. This CDR3 comprises 13 residues. This receptor was obtained from a donor over 45 with non-small cell lung cancer. The chain is built from TRBV12-3 or TRBV12-4 and TRBJ1-4; no reliable D call. The sample consisted of PBMCs, taken before or after stereotactic body radiation therapy (not recorded which). The CDR3 protein is CASSPPRPEKLFF. In DNA, the CDR3 is TGTGCCAGCAGTCCGCCCCGGCCCGAAAAACTGTTTTTT.